A selection of T cell receptor beta chains follows, all from one sample in a study of PD-L1 blockade in urothelial cancer. Profiling relied on immunoSEQ multiplex PCR, and the TCRdb table lists in-frame clones only, not all of them. This table holds tens of thousands of clones, roughly 80% found once. Sequencing was performed on PBMCs, taken around atezolizumab (anti-PD-L1) treatment. These receptors were collected from a man between 65 and 80 years old with urothelial cancer. CDR3s include the opening cysteine and the closing phenylalanine or tryptophan. A D gene is named only where the DNA matches it firmly. Clone size is shown for a subset of rows, as once, few, many or a class of expanded clone.

D,J,size,V,CDR3,DNA
.,TRBJ1-2,.,TRBV20-1,CSGTQGLGYTF,TGCAGTGGGACACAGGGCCTGGGCTACACCTTC
TRBD1,TRBJ2-1,.,TRBV20-1,CSAGQGNEQFF,TGCAGTGCCGGACAGGGTAATGAGCAGTTCTTC
.,TRBJ2-7,.,TRBV6-1,CASSEAGRSGEQYF,TGTGCCAGCAGTGAAGCAGGCCGAAGCGGGGAGCAGTACTTC
.,TRBJ2-7,.,TRBV7-6,CASSLADKSYEQYF,TGTGCCAGCAGCTTAGCGGACAAATCCTACGAGCAGTACTTC
TRBD1,TRBJ2-7,.,TRBV27,CASSFPGGYEQYF,TGTGCCAGCAGTTTCCCAGGGGGCTACGAGCAGTACTTC
.,TRBJ1-6,.,TRBV6-5,CASSLSVGGSSPLHF,TGTGCCAGCAGTTTGAGTGTAGGGGGTTCATCACCCCTCCACTTT
.,TRBJ1-5,.,TRBV28,CASSSLGPQHF,TGTGCCAGCAGTTCCCTCGGGCCCCAGCATTTT
TRBD2,TRBJ2-1,.,TRBV6-4,CASTGLAGVYNEQFF,TGTGCCAGCACGGGACTAGCGGGAGTATACAATGAGCAGTTCTTC
TRBD1,TRBJ2-4,.,TRBV5-6,CASRFTGGNIQYF,TGTGCCAGCAGATTCACAGGGGGGAACATTCAGTACTTC
.,TRBJ2-7,.,TRBV15,CATSSTYEQYF,TGTGCCACCAGCAGCACCTACGAGCAGTACTTC
TRBD1,TRBJ2-7,.,TRBV6-5,CASSTSGTGRYEQYF,TGTGCCAGCAGCACCTCCGGGACAGGGCGCTACGAGCAGTACTTC
.,TRBJ2-1,.,TRBV16,CASSQSPYSAYNEQFF,TGTGCCAGCAGCCAATCCCCCTATAGCGCCTACAATGAGCAGTTCTTC
.,TRBJ2-1,.,TRBV27,CASSFSNSYNEQFF,TGTGCCAGCAGTTTCAGTAACTCCTACAATGAGCAGTTCTTC
TRBD2,TRBJ2-3,.,TRBV9,CASSPRTSGRRDTQYF,TGTGCCAGCAGCCCTCGGACTAGCGGGAGGCGAGATACGCAGTATTTT
TRBD1,TRBJ1-5,.,TRBV6-6,CASSYSGQGVNQPQHF,TGTGCCAGCAGTTACTCTGGACAGGGGGTTAATCAGCCCCAGCATTTT
TRBD1,TRBJ2-7,.,TRBV27,CASSWTGQGAYEQYF,TGTGCCAGCAGTTGGACGGGACAGGGGGCTTACGAGCAGTACTTC
.,TRBJ2-5,.,TRBV6-1,CASSQVVGGETQYF,TGTGCCAGCAGTCAGGTGGTAGGGGGAGAGACCCAGTACTTC
TRBD2,TRBJ2-1,.,TRBV5-1,CASSGGTSGGNEQFF,TGCGCCAGCAGCGGCGGGACTAGCGGAGGGAATGAGCAGTTCTTC
TRBD2,TRBJ2-3,once,TRBV7-6,CASSLGTSGSLGTQYF,TGTGCCAGCAGCCTAGGCACTAGCGGGAGTTTAGGTACGCAGTATTTT
TRBD1,TRBJ2-1,.,TRBV5-1,CASKQGLGSYNEQFF,TGCGCCAGCAAACAGGGGTTGGGTTCCTACAATGAGCAGTTCTTC
.,TRBJ2-6,once,TRBV19,CASSTQGGANVLTF,TGTGCCAGTAGTACACAGGGTGGGGCCAACGTCCTGACTTTC
TRBD2,TRBJ2-1,.,TRBV4-1,CASSPRQGLAVPRDEQFF,TGCGCCAGCAGCCCTCGACAAGGACTAGCGGTCCCTCGGGATGAGCAGTTCTTC
.,TRBJ2-7,.,TRBV4-2,CASSQEGTGGVNEQYF,TGTGCCAGCAGCCAAGAAGGGACCGGGGGAGTTAACGAGCAGTACTTC
.,TRBJ2-7,.,TRBV6-1,CASSEAVSRKAYEQYF,TGTGCCAGCAGTGAAGCGGTTTCCAGAAAAGCCTACGAGCAGTACTTC
TRBD1,TRBJ1-5,.,TRBV5-1,CASSRDSGSNQPQHF,TGCGCCAGCAGCCGGGACAGCGGAAGCAATCAGCCCCAGCATTTT
.,TRBJ2-3,.,TRBV7-8,CASSQDNRGAQYF,TGTGCCAGCAGCCAAGATAATAGAGGTGCGCAGTATTTT
.,TRBJ1-4,.,TRBV4-2,CASSQEWQGNEKLFF,TGTGCCAGCAGCCAAGAGTGGCAGGGAAATGAAAAACTGTTTTTT
.,TRBJ2-3,.,TRBV5-5,CASSALGYTDTQYF,TGTGCCAGCAGCGCGCTCGGGTACACAGATACGCAGTATTTT
.,TRBJ2-3,few,TRBV29-1,CSVEDRGTDTQYF,TGCAGCGTTGAAGATAGAGGAACAGATACGCAGTATTTT
.,TRBJ1-2,.,TRBV6-5,CASSYSRGQNYGYTF,TGTGCCAGCAGTTACTCAAGGGGTCAGAACTATGGCTACACCTTC
.,TRBJ2-7,.,TRBV29-1,CSVKSGLSYEQYF,TGCAGCGTAAAAAGCGGGTTAAGCTACGAGCAGTACTTC
TRBD1,TRBJ1-1,.,TRBV5-6,CASSPDRGVNTEAFF,TGTGCCAGCAGCCCCGACAGGGGGGTAAACACTGAAGCTTTCTTT
.,TRBJ2-7,.,TRBV9,CASSSPYGIGEQYF,TGTGCCAGCAGCTCCCCGTATGGTATCGGCGAGCAGTACTTC
.,TRBJ2-1,once,TRBV6-1,CASSEVVGGTYNEQFF,TGTGCCAGCAGTGAAGTGGTGGGAGGCACCTACAATGAGCAGTTCTTC
.,TRBJ2-2,.,TRBV28,CASSPGGTFTGELFF,TGTGCCAGCAGTCCCGGGGGTACCTTCACCGGGGAGCTGTTTTTT
.,TRBJ2-5,.,TRBV7-9,CASSYLPGLRETQYF,TGTGCCAGCAGCTATCTGCCGGGACTCCGAGAGACCCAGTACTTC
.,TRBJ2-5,.,TRBV29-1,CSVEGGTGQETQYF,TGCAGCGTTGAAGGGGGCACGGGCCAAGAGACCCAGTACTTC
.,TRBJ2-1,.,TRBV30,CAWSVGAGLHNEQFF,TGTGCCTGGAGTGTAGGAGCGGGCCTTCACAATGAGCAGTTCTTC
.,TRBJ2-2,few,TRBV6-4,CASRPTGNTGELFF,TGTGCCAGCAGACCGACAGGGAACACCGGGGAGCTGTTTTTT
.,TRBJ1-4,.,TRBV19,CASSIVNSEKLFF,TGTGCCAGTAGTATAGTAAACAGTGAAAAACTGTTTTTT